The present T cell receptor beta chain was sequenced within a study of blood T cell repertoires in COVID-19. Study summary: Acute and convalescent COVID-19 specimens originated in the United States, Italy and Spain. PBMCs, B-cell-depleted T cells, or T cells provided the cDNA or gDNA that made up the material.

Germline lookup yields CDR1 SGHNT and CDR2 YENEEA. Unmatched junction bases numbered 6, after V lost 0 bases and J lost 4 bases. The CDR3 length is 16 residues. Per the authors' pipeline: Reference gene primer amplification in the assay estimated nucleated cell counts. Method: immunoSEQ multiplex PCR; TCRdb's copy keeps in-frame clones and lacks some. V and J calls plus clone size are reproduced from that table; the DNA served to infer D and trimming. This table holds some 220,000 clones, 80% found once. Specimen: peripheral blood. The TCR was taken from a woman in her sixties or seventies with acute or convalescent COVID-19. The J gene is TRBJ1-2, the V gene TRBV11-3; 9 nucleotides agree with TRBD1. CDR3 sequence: CASSLEYRGPFYGYTF. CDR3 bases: TGTGCCAGCAGCTTAGAATACAGGGGGCCGTTCTATGGCTACACCTTC.